This T cell receptor beta chain was found in a study of T cells in Graves' hyperthyroidism and ophthalmopathy. Researchers amplified the TCR beta CDR3 regions from RNA transcripts. A set of HTBI primers served as the primers for a first-round RT-PCR of the TCR CDR3. MiXCR was run by TCRdb on the multiplex PCR reads, yielding one entry per CDR3 protein. This table has around 620,000 distinct CDR3 sequences, about 43% appearing once. The germline gives CDR1 SNHLY, CDR2 FYNNEI. V shed 4 bases and J shed 7 bases, with 14 bases lying between them. The CDR3 consists of 15 residues. V usage is TRBV2 and J usage is TRBJ1-6, with D maybe TRBD1 (6 bases). The TCR originated in an adult woman with Graves' disease, either hyperthyroidism or ophthalmopathy (not recorded which). The specimen sequenced was peripheral blood or thyroid tissue (not recorded which). CDR3 in DNA: TGTGCCAGCAGTGGCGGAGGGGGAGTAAATTCACCCCTCCACTTT. It encodes CASSGGGGVNSPLHF. The entire variable domain, with the rest obtained from reference TRBV2 and TRBJ1-6, is as follows: EPEVTQTPSHQVTQMGQEVILRCVPISNHLYFYWYRQILGQKVEFLVSFYNNEISEKSEIFDDQFSVERPDGSNFTLKIRSTKLEDSAMYFCASSGGGGVNSPLHFGNGTRLTVT.